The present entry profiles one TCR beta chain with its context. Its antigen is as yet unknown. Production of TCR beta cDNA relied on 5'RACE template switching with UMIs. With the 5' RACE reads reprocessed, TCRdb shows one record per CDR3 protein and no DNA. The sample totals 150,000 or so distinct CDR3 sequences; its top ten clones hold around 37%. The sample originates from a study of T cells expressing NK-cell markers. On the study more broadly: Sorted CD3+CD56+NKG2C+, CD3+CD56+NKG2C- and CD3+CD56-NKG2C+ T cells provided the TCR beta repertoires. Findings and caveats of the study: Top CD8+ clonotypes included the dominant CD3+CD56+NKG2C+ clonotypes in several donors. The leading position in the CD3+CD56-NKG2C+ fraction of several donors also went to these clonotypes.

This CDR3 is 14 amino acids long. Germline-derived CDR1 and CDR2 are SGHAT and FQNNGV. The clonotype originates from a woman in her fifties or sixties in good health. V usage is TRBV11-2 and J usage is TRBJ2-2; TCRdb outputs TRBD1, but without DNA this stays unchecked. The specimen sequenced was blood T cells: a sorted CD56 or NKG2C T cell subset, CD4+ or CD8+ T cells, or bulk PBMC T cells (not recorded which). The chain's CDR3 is CASSRTGPTGELFF. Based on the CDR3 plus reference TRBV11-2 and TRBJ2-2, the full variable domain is EAGVAQSPRYKIIEKRQSVAFWCNPISGHATLYWYQQILGQGPKLLIQFQNNGVVDDSQLPKDRFSAERLKGVDSTLKIQPAKLEDSAVYLCASSRTGPTGELFFGEGSRLTVL.